This T cell receptor (beta chain) was captured by sequencing in a study of T cells in tuberculosis. Findings and limits, study-wide: Active tuberculosis alpha repertoires lay closer to GMM-specific TCRs than controls'.

The assay was immunoSEQ multiplex PCR, and TCRdb's table has in-frame clones only and misses some. The sample contains roughly 32,000 clones, around 95% of which appear only once. About this clone itself: Its cognate antigen is unknown.

CDR1 and CDR2 from the germline V gene are MNHEY and SMNVEV (reference sequence). V lost 3 bases, J lost 5 bases, and 5 bases stayed unmatched. The CDR3 loop spans 15 amino acids. The chain carries TRBV27 and TRBJ2-7; TRBD1 matches at 12 bases. The receptor was isolated from a donor between 10 and 35 years old with latent tuberculosis or without tuberculosis infection. What was sequenced was PBMCs. The CDR3 DNA follows: TGTGCCAGCAGTTTTTCGGGACAGGGGGCCCACGAGCAGTACTTC. It encodes CASSFSGQGAHEQYF.